The 7 T cell receptor beta chains below were found in one sample sequenced in a study of T cell repertoires in cytomegalovirus infection. TCRdb used MiXCR to reprocess the reads, holding one entry per CDR3 protein. The table records around 330,000 distinct CDR3 sequences, around a sixth of them present only once. The sample consisted of PBMCs. All receptors derive from a human donor in good health (CMV status not recorded). Some clones in this sample may be carry-over from other donors' samples.

This clonotype was picked up a small number of times. This chain connects TRBV20-1 to TRBJ2-3; D ambiguous. V gave up 4 bases and J gave up 0 bases, with 11 bases separating them. The germline gives CDR1 DFQATT, CDR2 SNEGSKA (reference sequence). The CDR3 covers 14 residues. The CDR3 DNA reads TGCAGTGCTATGAGAGAGCCTAGCACAGATACGCAGTATTTT. Protein product: CSAMREPSTDTQYF.

This clonotype was counted many times. The V gene is TRBV11-2, the J gene TRBJ2-3; TRBD1 aligns across 9 bases. The V gene's germline CDR1 is SGHAT and CDR2 FQNNGV. This CDR3 region has 17 residues. With V trimmed by 5 bases and J by 0 bases, 9 bases remained unmatched. CDR3 amino acids: CASSALGGTGSTDTQYF. In nucleotides, the CDR3 is TGTGCCAGCAGCGCCCTCGGCGGGACAGGGAGCACAGATACGCAGTATTTT.

There are many counts of this clonotype. The chain joins TRBV7-2 to TRBJ1-2; unclear D gene. The CDR3 consists of 12 residues. Looked up from germline, CDR1 is SGHTA and CDR2 is FQGNSA. The germline V and J ends were trimmed by 5 bases and 3 bases, with 7 bases remaining between them. CDR3 DNA sequence: TGTGCCAGCAGCGTCAGCCACTATGGCTACACCTTC. Protein: CASSVSHYGYTF. The whole variable domain, filled in from reference TRBV7-2 and TRBJ1-2, reads GAGVSQSPSNKVTEKGKDVELRCDPISGHTALYWYRQSLGQGLEFLIYFQGNSAPDKSGLPSDRFSAERTGGSVSTLTIQRTQQEDSAVYLCASSVSHYGYTFGSGTRLTVV.

The chain couples TRBV29-1 to TRBJ1-4; 10 bases fit TRBD1. V trimming: 6 bases; J trimming: 6 bases; junction bases outside the gene matches: 4. CDR1 is SQVTM and CDR2 is ANQGSEA in the germline V gene. CDR3 size: 13 residues. The CDR3 DNA reads as TGCAGCGTCTGGACAGGGGGGGATGAAAAACTGTTTTTT. This sequence encodes CSVWTGGDEKLFF.

The chain couples TRBV5-1 to TRBJ2-1; tentatively, D is TRBD1 or TRBD2 (5 bases each). Germline CDR1 SGHRS, CDR2 YFSETQ. Trimming took off 4 bases at V and 7 bases at J, with 21 bases between the two ends. CDR3 length equals 16 residues. The CDR3 spells CASSIQRGLRGNEQFF. CDR3 in DNA: TGCGCCAGCAGCATTCAAAGGGGCCTTCGGGGAAATGAGCAGTTCTTC.

The table lists this clonotype with a few counts. The V and J genes are TRBV15 and TRBJ2-1, with D possibly matching TRBD1 (5 bases). CDR1 and CDR2 (germline): LNHNV, YYDKDF (reference sequence). The CDR3 runs to 15 residues. The germline V and J ends were trimmed by 0 bases and 3 bases, with 9 bases remaining between them. CDR3 sequence reads: CATSRELTVYNEQFF. The CDR3 region has the DNA TGTGCCACCAGCAGAGAATTGACAGTCTACAATGAGCAGTTCTTC.

The chain combines TRBV12-3 or TRBV12-4 with TRBJ2-7; 8 bases map to TRBD1. J was trimmed by 1 base and V by 6 bases; bases with no gene match: 11. CDR3 length equals 16 residues. Written as DNA, the CDR3 is TGTGCCAGCAGCCCAGGACAGGGTCTTGGATCCTACGAGCAGTACTTC. It codes for CASSPGQGLGSYEQYF.